This TCR beta chain was recorded in a study of T cells in localized non-small cell lung cancer (TCRdb year 2020). With respect to the entire study: The study examined T cell repertoires in 236 patients with early-stage NSCLC and compared tumors with uninvolved tumor-adjacent lungs. The cohort comprised a few hundred treatment-naïve NSCLC patients with resected, localized lung tumors. Of the NSCLC patients, 129 were male and about 97 were female, and the mean age was around 66 years.

Overall study results and their limits: Uninvolved tumor-adjacent lung showed the highest T cell clonality, higher than tumor, which suggests more focused antigenic responses in the uninvolved tumor-adjacent lung. Because the study design was exploratory, TCR variables were selected using unadjusted p-values without false-discovery rate correction. Longer overall survival was associated with higher blood T cell density, whereas shorter survival was associated with higher adjacent-lung clonality. A median of 57 of the top 100 tumor clones were detected in paired uninvolved adjacent lung, and around 30 of these tumor clones were also found among the top 100 clones of the paired uninvolved adjacent lung. Because multi-region tumor sequencing was not done, intratumor heterogeneity could not be ruled out.

Details on this clone: The antigen it binds to is not known. No base-level quality is on record; no much larger clone is a single base apart.

From cysteine to phenylalanine, the CDR3 is 14 amino acids long. Only the CDR3 DNA is retained, 42 bases long and in frame from the first base. CDR1 MNHEY and CDR2 SMNVEV were looked up in the germline V gene (reference sequence). V and J are trimmed by 6 bases and 5 bases, and the gene matches miss 4 bases of the junction. At diagnosis, tumor, uninvolved tumor-adjacent lung and peripheral blood were collected and then preserved as a mix of FFPE and fresh-frozen material. For TCR repertoire profiling, the blood samples were analyzed as peripheral blood mononuclear cells. TCR beta CDR3 regions were sequenced from DNA using the immunoSEQ Assay. On the study's bioinformatics: To compute T cell density, TCR beta template counts were normalized to usable DNA, which was estimated by amplifying housekeeping genes. Richness was estimated with the preseqR package, extrapolating to 400,000 templates for PBMC samples and 120,000 templates for tissue samples. Clonality was defined as one minus Pielou's evenness. Differential abundance testing on productive amino-acid clonotypes, with a minimum total count of 5 and an alpha of 0.1, was used to identify tissue-enriched TCRs. The Jaccard Index and the Morisita Overlap Index were used to measure how much the repertoires overlapped between compartments. TCR beta CDR3s were clustered by GLIPH together with public tetramer-defined viral CDR3s, and at least three viral sequences plus V-gene enrichment were required for viral motifs. TCRdb retrieved this table from immuneACCESS and kept in-frame rearrangements only. Not all clones are present; in checked studies, unresolved V genes account for under half, and no reason is known for the remainder. V, J and clone size are those of that table, while D and trimming were read from the DNA. In this sample the table shows 15,000 to 20,000 clones, nearly 90% of which occur a single time. The ten largest clones add up to roughly 1.2% of the sample.

The sequence is built from TRBV27 and TRBJ1-5, and 10 junctional nucleotides match TRBD1. This sequence originates from a woman aged 40-75 years with stage III lung adenocarcinoma. The material sequenced was peripheral blood mononuclear cells, taken before any cancer treatment. The nucleotides read TGTGCCAGCAGGGGACAGGGGATCGATCAGCCCCAGCATTTT. Translated, this gives CASRGQGIDQPQHF.